This is a list of T cell receptor beta chains from one sample in a study of T cell changes during pregnancy in multiple sclerosis. The assay was immunoSEQ multiplex PCR, and TCRdb's table has in-frame clones only and misses some. In the table there are approximately 40,000 clones, 80% to 90% of which are singletons. The sequences come from CD4+ T cells from peripheral blood mononuclear cells, collected before pregnancy. These receptors all come from a female donor with multiple sclerosis, enrolled in a pregnancy study. Each CDR3 is given with its conserved first and last residue. A D gene is named only where the DNA matches it firmly. Only some rows state a clone size, as once, few, many or a class for expanded clones.

d_call,v_call,j_call,clone_size,cdr3_aa,cdr3_nt
.,TRBV21-1,TRBJ1-2,.,CASSTFGDRGNGYTF,TGTGCCAGCAGCACGTTCGGGGACAGGGGTAATGGCTACACCTTC
.,TRBV6-6,TRBJ2-5,.,CASSTLPLGTQYF,TGTGCCAGCAGTACGTTACCCCTAGGGACCCAGTACTTC
.,TRBV5-1,TRBJ1-6,.,CASSWAEDSPLHF,TGCGCCAGCAGCTGGGCAGAAGATTCACCCCTCCACTTT
.,TRBV7-2,TRBJ2-1,.,CASSLGTSTYNEQFF,TGTGCCAGCAGCTTAGGAACGAGTACCTACAATGAGCAGTTCTTC
.,TRBV2,TRBJ1-6,.,CASSERAGDSPLHF,TGTGCCAGCAGTGAAAGGGCAGGGGATTCACCCCTCCACTTT
.,TRBV7-2,TRBJ1-1,.,CASSLGQAAFF,TGTGCCAGCAGCTTAGGGCAGGCGGCTTTCTTT
.,TRBV10-3,TRBJ2-2,.,CAISDKSGRNTGELFF,TGTGCCATCAGTGACAAGTCCGGTAGGAACACCGGGGAGCTGTTTTTT
TRBD2,TRBV7-9,TRBJ2-1,.,CASSLALAGVYNEQFF,TGTGCCAGCAGCTTAGCACTAGCGGGGGTATACAATGAGCAGTTCTTC
.,TRBV4-3,TRBJ1-2,.,CASSQDQRGYTF,TGCGCCAGCAGCCAAGATCAGAGGGGCTACACCTTC
TRBD2,TRBV7-9,TRBJ2-7,.,CASSFGGGNEQYF,TGTGCCAGCAGCTTTGGGGGGGGAAACGAGCAGTACTTC
TRBD1,TRBV4-1,TRBJ2-7,.,CASSQEPGTGPRGEQYF,TGCGCCAGCAGCCAGGAACCTGGGACAGGGCCTCGGGGGGAGCAGTACTTC
.,TRBV14,TRBJ2-7,.,CASSQAFSNPSYEQYF,TGTGCCAGCAGCCAAGCCTTTTCTAATCCCTCCTACGAGCAGTACTTC
.,TRBV29-1,TRBJ1-2,.,CSVEGRTFGYTF,TGCAGCGTTGAGGGGCGGACGTTCGGCTACACCTTC
TRBD1,TRBV18,TRBJ2-5,.,CASSPWRQGSQETQYF,TGTGCCAGCTCACCTTGGCGACAGGGGTCCCAAGAGACCCAGTACTTC
TRBD1,TRBV5-1,TRBJ2-1,.,CASSEQGGHNEQFF,TGCGCCAGCAGTGAACAGGGGGGCCACAATGAGCAGTTCTTC
.,TRBV7-8,TRBJ1-2,.,CASGGMGFYGYTF,TGTGCCAGCGGCGGCATGGGTTTCTATGGCTACACCTTC
.,TRBV28,TRBJ2-3,.,CASSLVADTQYF,TGTGCCAGCAGTTTAGTCGCGGATACGCAGTATTTT
.,TRBV11-2,TRBJ2-1,.,CASSTQGFYNEQFF,TGTGCCAGCAGCACACAGGGTTTCTACAATGAGCAGTTCTTC
.,TRBV19,TRBJ2-5,.,CASSSDSLRETQYF,TGTGCCAGTAGTTCGGACAGCTTAAGAGAGACCCAGTACTTC
.,TRBV5-1,TRBJ2-5,.,CASSLQGGAGETQYF,TGCGCCAGCAGCTTGCAAGGGGGCGCGGGGGAGACCCAGTACTTC
TRBD1,TRBV4-1,TRBJ2-1,.,CASSQGLDRVDLNEQFF,TGCGCCAGCAGCCAGGGTCTGGACAGGGTGGATTTGAATGAGCAGTTCTTC
.,TRBV5-5,TRBJ1-5,.,CASSWGDGYQPQHF,TGTGCCAGCAGCTGGGGGGACGGATATCAGCCCCAGCATTTT
TRBD1,TRBV28,TRBJ1-4,.,CASSLDRGREKLFF,TGTGCCAGCAGCCTGGACAGGGGTAGGGAAAAACTGTTTTTT
.,TRBV19,TRBJ2-3,.,CASGERTTDTQYF,TGTGCCAGCGGGGAGCGGACCACAGATACGCAGTATTTT
.,TRBV18,TRBJ2-5,.,CASSLRGRETQYF,TGTGCCAGCTCCCTCCGAGGTCGGGAGACCCAGTACTTC
TRBD2,TRBV5-1,TRBJ2-1,.,CASSFGLAGDYNEQFF,TGCGCCAGCAGCTTCGGACTAGCGGGGGACTACAATGAGCAGTTCTTC
.,TRBV5-4,TRBJ1-2,.,CASTSGGGYNMGYGYTF,TGTGCCAGCACCAGCGGGGGGGGCTATAACATGGGGTATGGCTACACCTTC
TRBD1,TRBV5-1,TRBJ1-6,.,CASSLEGTGQGYSPLHF,TGCGCCAGCAGCTTGGAGGGGACGGGACAGGGTTATTCACCCCTCCACTTT
.,TRBV7-9,TRBJ1-1,medium-sized,CASSLVKATEAFF,TGTGCCAGCAGCTTAGTAAAGGCGACAGAAGCTTTCTTT
.,TRBV5-5,TRBJ2-7,.,CASSFAPGGQTYEQYF,TGTGCCAGCAGCTTCGCCCCCGGGGGACAGACCTACGAGCAGTACTTC
TRBD1,TRBV11-2,TRBJ2-2,.,CASSLDRRLDRANTGELFF,TGTGCCAGCAGCTTAGATAGGCGGCTGGACAGGGCGAACACCGGGGAGCTGTTTTTT
.,TRBV7-9,TRBJ2-1,.,CASSLVGLNNEQFF,TGTGCCAGCAGCTTAGTTGGACTCAACAATGAGCAGTTCTTC
TRBD1,TRBV27,TRBJ1-2,.,CASSSRGRTGGYGYTF,TGTGCCAGCAGTTCCCGAGGAAGGACAGGGGGCTATGGCTACACCTTC
.,TRBV7-2,TRBJ2-7,.,CASSLLQGLEQYF,TGTGCCAGCAGCTTACTACAGGGCCTCGAGCAGTACTTC
TRBD1,TRBV4-2,TRBJ2-1,once,CASSHGDRDSDNEQFF,TGTGCCAGCAGCCACGGCGACCGGGACAGTGACAATGAGCAGTTCTTC
.,TRBV7-2,TRBJ2-1,.,CASSRQYNEQFF,TGTGCCAGCAGCCGCCAGTACAATGAGCAGTTCTTC
TRBD1,TRBV6-5,TRBJ2-7,.,CASRQPGQRASEQYF,TGTGCCAGCAGGCAACCGGGACAGAGGGCATCGGAGCAGTACTTC
TRBD2,TRBV7-2,TRBJ2-7,.,CASSLASGGYEQYF,TGTGCCAGCAGCTTAGCTAGCGGGGGTTACGAGCAGTACTTC
TRBD2,TRBV5-1,TRBJ2-7,few,CASSTKLAGAHYEQYF,TGCGCCAGCAGCACGAAGTTAGCGGGGGCCCACTACGAGCAGTACTTC
TRBD1,TRBV2,TRBJ1-2,.,CASGWTGDYGYTF,TGTGCCAGCGGATGGACAGGGGACTATGGCTACACCTTC
.,TRBV11-1,TRBJ1-1,.,CASSNRENTEAFF,TGTGCCAGCAGCAACAGGGAGAACACTGAAGCTTTCTTT